These 8 T cell receptor beta chains came from one sample sequenced in a study of read filtering for tumor transcriptome and immune sequencing (dated by TCRdb to about 2020). TCRdb lists the instrument as Illumina HiSeq 4000. TCR libraries were built from approximately 400 ng RNA with the Immunoverse kit, using molecular barcoded adaptors covering alpha/delta and beta/gamma chains. TCRdb applied fastp at Q25 and MiXCR to the public reads, then kept only in-frame beta chains. Records with the same CDR3 protein are collapsed into one entry carrying the most frequent genes and DNA. Within this sample are fewer than 50,000 distinct CDR3 sequences, with roughly 15% of them counted one time only. About 30% of the sample is in the top ten clones. Sequenced input: a population of CD138-negative cells sorted from bone marrow. Per the publication, the cell subset or site label means: bone marrow mononuclear cells depleted of CD138+ plasma/myeloma cells by negative magnetic selection. The receptors derive from a donor at least 40 years old with multiple myeloma.

This clonotype was observed at least ten times. The chain has TRBV12-3 or TRBV12-4 and TRBJ2-2; tentatively, D is TRBD1 (5 bases). The CDR3 has 13 residues. The germline V and J ends were trimmed by 9 bases and 5 bases, with 13 bases remaining between them. The CDR3 nucleotides are TGTGCCAGTAGTCAGGGTCCAACCGGGGAGCTGTTTTTT. Encoded protein: CASSQGPTGELFF.

This chain uses TRBV3-1 with TRBJ2-3; 11 nucleotides line up with TRBD2. This CDR3 has 15 residues. CDR1 is LGHDT and CDR2 is YNNKEL in the germline V gene (reference sequence). Losses at the gene ends were 4 bases for V and 2 bases for J; bases not matched to a gene: 2. DNA for the CDR3: TGTGCCAGCAGCCTGGGACTAGCGGCCACAGATACGCAGTATTTT. Translation: CASSLGLAATDTQYF.

This clonotype has ten or more counts. The genes are TRBV5-5 and TRBJ2-5, with 7 bases identical to TRBD1. Germline V gene sequence: CDR1 SGHKS, CDR2 YYEKEE (reference sequence). Trimming at V came to 4 bases and at J to 2 bases, leaving 8 bases not matched to a gene. The CDR3 has 15 amino acids. CDR3 coding DNA: TGTGCCAGCAGCCCACTACCGGGACAGCAAGAGACCCAGTACTTC. It yields the protein CASSPLPGQQETQYF. Complete variable domain (other parts from reference TRBV5-5 and TRBJ2-5): DAGVTQSPTHLIKTRGQQVTLRCSPISGHKSVSWYQQVLGQGPQFIFQYYEKEERGRGNFPDRFSARQFPNYSSELNVNALLLGDSALYLCASSPLPGQQETQYFGPGTRLLVL.

This clonotype was found a few times. This may stem from a read error, because a much larger clone lies one nucleotide away. This chain joins TRBV29-1 and TRBJ2-3; unclear D gene. Germline V CDR1 and CDR2: SQVTM, ANQGSEA. The CDR3 is 13 amino acids. The CDR3 loop is CSVEEPNSDRQYF. The CDR3 coding sequence is TGCAGCGTTGAAGAACCCAATTCAGATAGGCAGTATTTT.

This clonotype showed up many times. The chain couples TRBV6-5 to TRBJ1-5, with a weak D call TRBD1 (6 bases). V lost 6 bases to trimming and J lost 5 bases, with 17 bases between them. CDR1 and CDR2 from the germline V gene are MNHEY and SVGAGI. The CDR3 spans 15 residues. The CDR3 region is CASSPQGRSHQPQHF. The DNA of the CDR3 is TGTGCCAGCAGCCCACAGGGACGGTCGCATCAGCCCCAGCATTTT.

In this sample, this clonotype turned up many times. Germline and junction disagree at one end, which may indicate a read error. The chain uses TRBV20-1 and TRBJ1-1; a possible D gene is TRBD1 (6 bases). The CDR3 is made up of 13 amino acids. Germline V CDR1 and CDR2: DFQATT, SNEGSKA (reference sequence). The CDR3 nucleotides are TGTAGTGCTAGATCACAGGGTTACACTGAAGCTTTCTTT. It translates to CSARSQGYTEAFF.

There are a few counts of this clonotype. The genes are TRBV5-1 and TRBJ2-2, with 9 bases matching TRBD2. The germline V gene has CDR1 SGHRS and CDR2 YFSETQ. This CDR3 comprises 16 residues. Trimming removed 4 bases from V and 0 bases from J; junction bases left unmatched: 4. CDR3 nucleotide sequence: TGCGCCAGCAGCACGGGGACTAGCACGAACACCGGGGAGCTGTTTTTT. Translating it yields CASSTGTSTNTGELFF.

CDR3 amino acids: CACRTGGQREGFPGGANVLTF. CDR3 DNA: TGTGCCTGCCGAACCGGGGGGCAGCGGGAGGGCTTCCCGGGCGGGGCCAACGTCCTGACTTTC. The V and J genes are TRBV30 and TRBJ2-6, with 10 bases lining up with TRBD2. V was pared by 6 bases and J by 4 bases, with 24 bases of the junction left unmatched. The length of the CDR3 is 21 residues. Germline values: CDR1 GTSNPN, CDR2 SVGIG (reference sequence).